Below are 10 T cell receptor beta chains sequenced from a single sample in a study of cytomegalovirus exposure and HLA in healthy donors (dated by TCRdb to about 2017). Library preparation employed the immunoSEQ multiplex PCR assay. Not all clones reach the TCRdb copy of this immuneACCESS table, which keeps in-frame sequences only. Checked studies attribute under half of the gap to unresolved V genes and leave the rest unexplained. This sample comprises under 150,000 clones, over 85% of them detected only once. Of the sample, 1.5% to 2% is held by the ten largest clones. Sequencing used PBMCs. All receptors derive from a woman between 18 and 29 years old in good health and CMV-seronegative.

This clone was recorded once. This chain connects TRBV5-4 to TRBJ2-2; TRBD2 matches 13 bases. This CDR3 has 16 residues. Germline trimming cut 4 bases from V and 2 bases from J; bases unmatched to any gene: 2. Germline V lookup: CDR1 SGHNT, CDR2 YYREEE (reference sequence). Written as DNA, the CDR3 is TGTGCCAGCAGCAGACTAGCGGGGGGTAACACCGGGGAGCTGTTTTTT. The encoded protein is CASSRLAGGNTGELFF.

The V and J genes are TRBV30 and TRBJ1-2; D remains unclear. Between the trimmed V and J ends, which lost 1 base and 3 bases, there was a span of 12 bases. The CDR3 extends over 14 amino acids. Germline assignment: CDR1 GTSNPN and CDR2 SVGIG (reference sequence). For the CDR3, the DNA is TGTGCCTGGAGTGGAAGCGGACGACACTATGGCTACACCTTC. Translated: CAWSGSGRHYGYTF. The variable domain in full, with the rest retrieved from reference TRBV30 and TRBJ1-2, is SQTIHQWPATLVQPVGSPLSLECTVEGTSNPNLYWYRQAAGRGLQLLFYSVGIGQISSEVPQNLSASRPQDRQFILSSKKLLLSDSGFYLCAWSGSGRHYGYTFGSGTRLTVV.

This chain connects TRBV5-1 to TRBJ2-2; 11 positions agree with TRBD1. The CDR3 is made up of 19 amino acids. V shed 0 bases, J shed 4 bases, and the junction held 11 bases outside the gene matches. Germline V gives CDR1 SGHRS, CDR2 YFSETQ. CDR3 DNA: TGCGCCAGCAGCTTGGCCAAGGGGACAGGGGGACGTGGCACCGGGGAGCTGTTTTTT. This codes for CASSLAKGTGGRGTGELFF.

The V and J genes are TRBV2 and TRBJ1-6; 9 bases are a match to TRBD1. The length of the CDR3 is 17 residues. Unmatched junction bases numbered 12, after V lost 3 bases and J lost 9 bases. CDR1 is SNHLY, CDR2 FYNNEI, per germline. CDR3 sequence: CASSDTGTGWGFSPLHF. The CDR3 DNA sequence: TGTGCCAGCAGTGATACCGGGACAGGGTGGGGGTTTTCACCCCTCCACTTT. The entire variable domain, with the rest obtained from reference TRBV2 and TRBJ1-6, is as follows: EPEVTQTPSHQVTQMGQEVILRCVPISNHLYFYWYRQILGQKVEFLVSFYNNEISEKSEIFDDQFSVERPDGSNFTLKIRSTKLEDSAMYFCASSDTGTGWGFSPLHFGNGTRLTVT.

The V and J genes are TRBV19 and TRBJ1-5, with TRBD1 matching over 7 bases. V shed 3 bases and J 1 base; nucleotides not matched to a gene: 6. Germline values: CDR1 LNHDA, CDR2 SQIVND (reference sequence). The CDR3 length is 16 residues. The CDR3, as DNA: TGTGCCAGTAGTATGGACAGGTCGGGGAGCAATCAGCCCCAGCATTTT. Translated, it gives CASSMDRSGSNQPQHF. Together with reference TRBV19 and TRBJ1-5, the CDR3 gives the full variable domain: DGGITQSPKYLFRKEGQNVTLSCEQNLNHDAMYWYRQDPGQGLRLIYYSQIVNDFQKGDIAEGYSVSREKKESFPLTVTSAQKNPTAFYLCASSMDRSGSNQPQHFGDGTRLSIL.

This chain connects TRBV5-1 to TRBJ2-3; 15 bases map to TRBD2. Trimming removed 2 bases from V and 0 bases from J; junction bases left unmatched: 4. Germline CDR1 reads SGHRS; CDR2 reads YFSETQ. This CDR3 contains 18 residues. The CDR3 DNA reads as TGCGCCAGCAGCTTAGGGACTAGCGGGGGGCGAAGCACAGATACGCAGTATTTT. As protein: CASSLGTSGGRSTDTQYF.

A remark on this clone: Other DNA sequences of this sample code for an identical CDR3. V gene TRBV5-1 combines with J gene TRBJ2-5; no reliable D call. Trimming took 0 bases from V and 2 from J, leaving 5 bases between them. This CDR3 comprises 13 residues. Germline CDR1 is SGHRS and CDR2 is YFSETQ. This chain's CDR3 is CASSLDQQETQYF. In DNA form, the CDR3 reads TGCGCCAGCAGCTTGGATCAACAAGAGACCCAGTACTTC. The full variable domain, in which reference TRBV5-1 and TRBJ2-5 provide the parts outside the CDR3, is KAGVTQTPRYLIKTRGQQVTLSCSPISGHRSVSWYQQTPGQGLQFLFEYFSETQRNKGNFPGRFSGRQFSNSRSEMNVSTLELGDSALYLCASSLDQQETQYFGPGTRLLVL.

V is TRBV7-6 and J is TRBJ2-7, with 7 positions matching TRBD1. The germline V gene encodes CDR1 SGHVS and CDR2 FNYEAQ. The CDR3 covers 13 residues. The J segment lost 2 bases and the V segment lost 8 bases, leaving 6 bases of the junction unmatched. The CDR3 region is CASGEGAAYEQYF. For the CDR3, the DNA is TGTGCCAGCGGTGAGGGGGCCGCCTACGAGCAGTACTTC.

The chain combines TRBV18 with TRBJ2-2; maybe TRBD2 (7 bases). Trimming took off 3 bases at V and 0 bases at J, with 17 bases between the two ends. CDR1 and CDR2 from the germline V gene are KGHSH and LQKENI. The CDR3 is made up of 18 amino acids. The CDR3 DNA follows: TGTGCCAGCTCACCCCCGATGGGGGGGGGCGCGAACACCGGGGAGCTGTTTTTT. Its protein product is CASSPPMGGGANTGELFF.

J is TRBJ1-6 and V is TRBV5-1, with a weak D call TRBD1 (6 bases). The germline V and J ends were trimmed by 4 bases and 5 bases, with 19 bases remaining between them. Germline-derived CDR1 and CDR2 are SGHRS and YFSETQ. The CDR3 runs to 17 residues. Here the CDR3 DNA reads TGCGCCAGCAGCCCCGGGCGTGGGACATCTGATAATTCACCCCTCCACTTT. This translates into CASSPGRGTSDNSPLHF.